The sequence of this T cell receptor (beta chain) was determined in a study of blood T cells in healthy people across ages. Study findings and constraints: Across samples, TCR beta diversity tracked strongly with naive T cell percentage.

The table lists this clonotype with a few counts. As yet, its antigen is unknown. This CDR3 spans 12 amino acids. Germline lookup yields CDR1 MNHEY and CDR2 SMNVEV (reference sequence). V was shortened by 4 bases and J by 11 bases, with 14 bases between the two germline ends. Through a sample-barcoded 5' primer and a J-beta primer mix, a second PCR was run for roughly 6 to 11 cycles. TCRdb analysed the 5' RACE reads with MiXCR anew, one entry per CDR3 protein. The top ten hold roughly 8% of the sample, which has about 1,500,000 distinct CDR3 sequences, approximately 28% seen once. The specimen sequenced was blood. The source of this sequence is a woman aged 25 to 39 in good health. The rearrangement uses TRBV27 and TRBJ2-5; the D is unclear. As DNA, the CDR3 is TGTGCCAGCAGTTCCGCCTCGGGTTTTCAGTACTTC. As protein: CASSSASGFQYF.